The text below deals with one T cell receptor beta chain. No antigen is known for it. The PCR made use of 60 Vbeta and 13 Jbeta primers. Profiling relied on immunoSEQ multiplex PCR, and the TCRdb table lists in-frame clones only, not all of them. The table shows about 45,000 clones, with more than 45% occurring only once. The V end was cut by 3 bases, the J end by 7 bases, with 7 bases between. This CDR3 has 12 residues. CDR1 is LNHDA, CDR2 SQIVND, per germline (reference sequence). The record originates from a study of cytomegalovirus exposure and HLA in healthy donors. Findings of the study overall: 150 to 200 TCR beta chains were listed as cytomegalovirus-associated. A missense DCLRE1C variant was associated with V- and J-gene trimming of TCR beta chains in a later analysis, and an independent cohort replicated the association.

This chain connects TRBV19 to TRBJ2-1; D is unresolved. This clonotype originated in a man between 60 and 70 years old in good health and CMV-seronegative. The sequenced sample consisted of PBMCs. The CDR3 DNA sequence: TGTGCCAGTAGTATGTTGAGAAATGAGCAGTTCTTC. Protein sequence: CASSMLRNEQFF.